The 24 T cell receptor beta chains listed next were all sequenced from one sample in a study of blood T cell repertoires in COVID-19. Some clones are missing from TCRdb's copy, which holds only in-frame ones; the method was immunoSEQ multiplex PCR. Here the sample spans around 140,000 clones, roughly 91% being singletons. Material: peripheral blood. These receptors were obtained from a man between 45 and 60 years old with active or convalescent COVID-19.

CDR3 loop: CASSPRTVTGGGSGYTF. CDR3 bases: TGTGCCAGCAGCCCCAGGACCGTTACAGGGGGAGGTAGTGGCTACACCTTC. V gene TRBV3-1 (or the pseudogene TRBV3-2) combines with J gene TRBJ1-2, with 8 nucleotides matching TRBD1. CDR3 length: 17 amino acids. Germline V lookup: CDR1 LGHDT, CDR2 YNNKEL (reference sequence). V gave up 4 bases and J gave up 7 bases; unmatched junction bases: 17.

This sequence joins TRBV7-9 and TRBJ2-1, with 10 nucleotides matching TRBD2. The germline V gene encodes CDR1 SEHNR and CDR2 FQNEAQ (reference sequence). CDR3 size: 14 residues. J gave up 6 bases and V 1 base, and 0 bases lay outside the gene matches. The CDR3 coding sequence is TGTGCCAGCAGCTTAGGACTAGCGGGCAATGAGCAGTTCTTC. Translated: CASSLGLAGNEQFF.

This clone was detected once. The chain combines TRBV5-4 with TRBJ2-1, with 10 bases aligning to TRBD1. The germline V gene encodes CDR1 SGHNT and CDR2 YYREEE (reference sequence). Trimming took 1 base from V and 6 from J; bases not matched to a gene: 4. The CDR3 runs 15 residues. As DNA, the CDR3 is TGTGCCAGCAGCTTGCTTGGACAGGGGGTCAATGAGCAGTTCTTC. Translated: CASSLLGQGVNEQFF.

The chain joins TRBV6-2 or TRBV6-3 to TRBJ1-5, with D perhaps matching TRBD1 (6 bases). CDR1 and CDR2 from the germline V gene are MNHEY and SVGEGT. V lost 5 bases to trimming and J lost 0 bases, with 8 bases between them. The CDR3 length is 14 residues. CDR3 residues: CASSRRGSNQPQHF. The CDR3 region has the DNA TGTGCCAGCAGTCGCAGGGGTAGCAATCAGCCCCAGCATTTT.

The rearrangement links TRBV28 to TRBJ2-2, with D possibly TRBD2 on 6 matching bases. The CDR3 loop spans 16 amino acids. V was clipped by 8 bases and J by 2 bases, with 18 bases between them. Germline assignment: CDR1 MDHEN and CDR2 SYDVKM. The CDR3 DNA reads TGTGCCAGCGGTCGGGCGGGATCTATAAACACCGGGGAGCTGTTTTTT. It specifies CASGRAGSINTGELFF.

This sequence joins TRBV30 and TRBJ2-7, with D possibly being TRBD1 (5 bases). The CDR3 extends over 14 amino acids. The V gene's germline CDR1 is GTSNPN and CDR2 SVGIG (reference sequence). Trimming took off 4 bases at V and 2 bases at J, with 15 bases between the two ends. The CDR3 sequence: CAWKGWADTYEQYF. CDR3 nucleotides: TGTGCCTGGAAGGGGTGGGCGGATACCTACGAGCAGTACTTC.

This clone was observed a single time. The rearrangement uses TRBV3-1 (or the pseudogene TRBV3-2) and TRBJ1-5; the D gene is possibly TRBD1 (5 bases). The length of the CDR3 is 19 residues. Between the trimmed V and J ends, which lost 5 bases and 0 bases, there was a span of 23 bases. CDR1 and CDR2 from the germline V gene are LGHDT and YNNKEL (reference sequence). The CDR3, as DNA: TGTGCCAGCAGCAGACTCGGACACCAGAACCTTTATAGCAATCAGCCCCAGCATTTT. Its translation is CASSRLGHQNLYSNQPQHF.

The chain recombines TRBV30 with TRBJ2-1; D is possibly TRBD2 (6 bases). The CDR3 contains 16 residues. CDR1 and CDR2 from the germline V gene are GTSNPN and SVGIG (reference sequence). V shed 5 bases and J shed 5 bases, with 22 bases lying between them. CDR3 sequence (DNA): TGTGCCTGGGATAGCCCCATTAGCGGAAAAAACAATGAGCAGTTCTTC. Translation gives CAWDSPISGKNNEQFF.

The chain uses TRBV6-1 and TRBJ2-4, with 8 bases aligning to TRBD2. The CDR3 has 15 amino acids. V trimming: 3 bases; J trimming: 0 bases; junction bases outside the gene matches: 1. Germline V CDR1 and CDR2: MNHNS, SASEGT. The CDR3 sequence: CASSELAGAKNIQYF. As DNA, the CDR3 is TGTGCCAGCAGTGAGCTAGCGGGAGCCAAAAACATTCAGTACTTC.

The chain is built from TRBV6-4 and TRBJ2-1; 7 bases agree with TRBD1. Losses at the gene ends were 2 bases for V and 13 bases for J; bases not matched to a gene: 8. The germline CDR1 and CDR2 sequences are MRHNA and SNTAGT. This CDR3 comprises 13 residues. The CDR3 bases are TGTGCCAGCAGTGACAACGAGGGGGCATCACAGTTCTTC. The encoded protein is CASSDNEGASQFF.

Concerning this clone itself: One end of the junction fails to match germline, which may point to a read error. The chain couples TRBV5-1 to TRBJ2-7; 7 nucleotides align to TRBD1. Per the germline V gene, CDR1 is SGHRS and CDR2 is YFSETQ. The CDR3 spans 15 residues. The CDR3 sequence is CASSFDRALSHEQYF. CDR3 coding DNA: TGCGCCAGCAGCTTCGACAGGGCCCTCTCCCACGAGCAGTACTTC. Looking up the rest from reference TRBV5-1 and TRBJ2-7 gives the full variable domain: KAGVTQTPRYLIKTRGQQVTLSCSPISGHRSVSWYQQTPGQGLQFLFEYFSETQRNKGNFPGRFSGRQFSNSRSEMNVSTLELGDSALYLCASSFDRALSHEQYFGPGTRLTVT.

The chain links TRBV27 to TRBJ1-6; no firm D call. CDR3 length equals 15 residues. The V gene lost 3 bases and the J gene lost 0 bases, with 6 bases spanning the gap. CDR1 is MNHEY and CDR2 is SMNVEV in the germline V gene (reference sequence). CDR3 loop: CASSLESSYNSPLHF. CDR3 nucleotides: TGTGCCAGCAGTTTGGAGAGCTCCTATAATTCACCCCTCCACTTT.

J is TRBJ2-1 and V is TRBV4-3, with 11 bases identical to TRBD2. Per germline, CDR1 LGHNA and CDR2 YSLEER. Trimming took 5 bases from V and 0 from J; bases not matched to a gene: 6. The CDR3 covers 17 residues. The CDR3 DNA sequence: TGCGCCAGCAGCAGTAGACTAGCGGGGAGCTCCTACAATGAGCAGTTCTTC. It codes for CASSSRLAGSSYNEQFF.

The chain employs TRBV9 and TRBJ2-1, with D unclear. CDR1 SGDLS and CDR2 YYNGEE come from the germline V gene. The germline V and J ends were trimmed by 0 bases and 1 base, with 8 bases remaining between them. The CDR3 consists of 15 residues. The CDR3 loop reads CASSVGGQSYNEQFF. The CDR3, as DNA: TGTGCCAGCAGCGTAGGCGGCCAATCCTACAATGAGCAGTTCTTC.

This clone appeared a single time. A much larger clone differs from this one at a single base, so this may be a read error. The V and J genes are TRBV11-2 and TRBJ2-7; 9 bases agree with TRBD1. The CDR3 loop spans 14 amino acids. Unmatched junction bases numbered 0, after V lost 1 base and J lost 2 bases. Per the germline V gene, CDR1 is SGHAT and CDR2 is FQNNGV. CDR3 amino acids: CASSLGQGAYEQYF. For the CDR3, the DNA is TGTGCCAGCAGCTTAGGACAGGGGGCCTACGAGCAGTACTTC. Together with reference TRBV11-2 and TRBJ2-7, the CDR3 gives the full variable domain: EAGVAQSPRYKIIEKRQSVAFWCNPISGHATLYWYQQILGQGPKLLIQFQNNGVVDDSQLPKDRFSAERLKGVDSTLKIQPAKLEDSAVYLCASSLGQGAYEQYFGPGTRLTVT.

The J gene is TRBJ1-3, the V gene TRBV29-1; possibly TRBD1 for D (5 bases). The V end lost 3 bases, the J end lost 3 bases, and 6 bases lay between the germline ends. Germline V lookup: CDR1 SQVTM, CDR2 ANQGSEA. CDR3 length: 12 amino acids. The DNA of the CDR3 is TGCAGCGTTGAGCAGGGTGGAAACACCATATATTTT. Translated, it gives CSVEQGGNTIYF.

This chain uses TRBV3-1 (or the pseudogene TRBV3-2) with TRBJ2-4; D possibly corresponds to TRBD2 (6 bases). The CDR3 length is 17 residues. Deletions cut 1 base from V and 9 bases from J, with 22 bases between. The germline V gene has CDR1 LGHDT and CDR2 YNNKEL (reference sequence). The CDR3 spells CASSQVRGGVGWIIQYF. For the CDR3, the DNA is TGTGCCAGCAGCCAAGTGCGAGGAGGGGTCGGGTGGATCATTCAGTACTTC.

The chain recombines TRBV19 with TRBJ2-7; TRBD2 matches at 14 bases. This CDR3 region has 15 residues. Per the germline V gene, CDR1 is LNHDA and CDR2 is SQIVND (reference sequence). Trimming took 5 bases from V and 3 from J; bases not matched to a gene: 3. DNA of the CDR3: TGTGCCAGTAGTGCGGGACTAGCGGGAGTCTACGAGCAGTACTTC. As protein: CASSAGLAGVYEQYF.

CDR3 region: CASSPHLRVRNTEAFF. For the CDR3, the DNA is TGTGCCAGTAGTCCACACCTCAGGGTCAGGAACACTGAAGCTTTCTTT. This rearrangement joins TRBV19 to TRBJ1-1; weak D call: TRBD1 (5 bases). V lost 5 bases and J lost 1, with 17 bases in between. The CDR3 runs to 16 residues. Per the germline V gene, CDR1 is LNHDA and CDR2 is SQIVND (reference sequence).

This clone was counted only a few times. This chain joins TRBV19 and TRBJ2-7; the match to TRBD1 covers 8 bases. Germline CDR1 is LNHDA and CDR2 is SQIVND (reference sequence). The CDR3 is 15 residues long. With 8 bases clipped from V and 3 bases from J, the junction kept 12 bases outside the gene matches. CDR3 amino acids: CASSLDSQGVYEQYF. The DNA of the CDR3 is TGTGCCAGTTCTCTTGACTCACAGGGGGTCTACGAGCAGTACTTC. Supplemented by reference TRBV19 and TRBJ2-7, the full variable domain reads DGGITQSPKYLFRKEGQNVTLSCEQNLNHDAMYWYRQDPGQGLRLIYYSQIVNDFQKGDIAEGYSVSREKKESFPLTVTSAQKNPTAFYLCASSLDSQGVYEQYFGPGTRLTVT.

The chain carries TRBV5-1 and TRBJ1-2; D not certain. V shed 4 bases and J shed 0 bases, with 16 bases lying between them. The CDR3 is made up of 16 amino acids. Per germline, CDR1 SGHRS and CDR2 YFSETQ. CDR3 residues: CASSPTGAAPNYGYTF. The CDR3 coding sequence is TGCGCCAGCAGCCCCACCGGAGCAGCCCCTAACTATGGCTACACCTTC.

The CDR3 bases are TGCGCCAGCAGCTTCAAACAGGGCCAGGAGACCCAGTACTTC. This translates into CASSFKQGQETQYF. The V call is TRBV5-1, the J call TRBJ2-5; TRBD1 is a possible D gene (6 bases). CDR1 SGHRS and CDR2 YFSETQ come from the germline V gene. The CDR3 is made up of 14 amino acids. V was pared by 2 bases and J by 5 bases, with 13 bases between.

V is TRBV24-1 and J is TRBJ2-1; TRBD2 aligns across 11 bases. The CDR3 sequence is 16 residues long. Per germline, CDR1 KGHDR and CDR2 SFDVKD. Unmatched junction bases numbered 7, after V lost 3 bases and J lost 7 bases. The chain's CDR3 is CATSDPIAGGLNEQFF. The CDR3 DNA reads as TGTGCCACCAGTGATCCAATAGCGGGGGGGCTTAATGAGCAGTTCTTC.

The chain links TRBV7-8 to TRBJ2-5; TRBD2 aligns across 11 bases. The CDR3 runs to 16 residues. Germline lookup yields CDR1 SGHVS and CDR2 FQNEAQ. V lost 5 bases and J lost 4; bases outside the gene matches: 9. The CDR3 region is CASSARLAGSPETQYF. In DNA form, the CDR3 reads TGTGCCAGCAGCGCTAGACTAGCGGGGTCCCCAGAGACCCAGTACTTC.